This is a list of T cell receptor beta chains from one sample in a study of cytomegalovirus exposure and HLA in healthy donors. Sequencing was performed with immunoSEQ multiplex PCR; in TCRdb, only in-frame clones are kept and a portion is missing. This sample's clone table lists 35,000 to 45,000 clones. The sequenced sample consisted of PBMCs. These receptors all come from a male donor in good health and CMV-seronegative. Both conserved end residues are part of each CDR3. The order of the fields is J gene, V gene, D gene, CDR3 DNA, CDR3 protein. A D gene is named only where the DNA matches it firmly.

j_gene: TRBJ2-5
v_gene: TRBV2
d_gene: NA
CDR3nt: TGTGCCAGCAATCCTTCGGGGGGCCGGGAGACCCAGTACTTC
CDR3aa: CASNPSGGRETQYF

j_gene: TRBJ2-7
v_gene: TRBV2
d_gene: TRBD2
CDR3nt: TGTGCCAGCACTTATCATCCGGGGGGAGCCTACGAGCAGTACTTC
CDR3aa: CASTYHPGGAYEQYF

j_gene: TRBJ2-7
v_gene: TRBV6-1
d_gene: TRBD2
CDR3nt: TGTGCCAGCAGCCCAGCGGGGGGGCCGGGGAACGAGCAGTACTTC
CDR3aa: CASSPAGGPGNEQYF

j_gene: TRBJ1-5
v_gene: TRBV6-5
d_gene: NA
CDR3nt: TGTGCCAGCAGTTCCTATAGCAATCAGCCCCAGCATTTT
CDR3aa: CASSSYSNQPQHF

j_gene: TRBJ1-3
v_gene: TRBV28
d_gene: NA
CDR3nt: TGTGCCAGCACCACGTGGGCGTCTGGAAACACCATATATTTT
CDR3aa: CASTTWASGNTIYF

j_gene: TRBJ2-1
v_gene: TRBV29-1
d_gene: NA
CDR3nt: TGCAGCGTTGAAAATAACCGGGGGGACAACAATGAGCAGTTCTTC
CDR3aa: CSVENNRGDNNEQFF

j_gene: TRBJ2-2
v_gene: TRBV6-5
d_gene: NA
CDR3nt: TGTGCCAGCAGCCCGAAGACAGGAGACACCGGGGAGCTGTTTTTT
CDR3aa: CASSPKTGDTGELFF

j_gene: TRBJ2-7
v_gene: TRBV9
d_gene: NA
CDR3nt: TGTGCCAGCAGCCCCGGGTCCGCCTACGAGCAGTACTTC
CDR3aa: CASSPGSAYEQYF

j_gene: TRBJ2-5
v_gene: TRBV25-1
d_gene: TRBD1
CDR3nt: TGTGCCAGCAGTGTGAGGGGGCGAGGGGCATGGCGAGAGACCCAGTACTTC
CDR3aa: CASSVRGRGAWRETQYF

j_gene: TRBJ1-1
v_gene: TRBV27
d_gene: NA
CDR3nt: TGTGCCAGCAGTAGAGAGGGGGTGAGAACTGAAGCTTTCTTT
CDR3aa: CASSREGVRTEAFF